The clone carrying this T cell receptor (beta chain) has at least ten counts. Germline V gene lookup returns CDR1 MNHEY and CDR2 SVGAGI. The CDR3 has 13 amino acids. Trimming removed 4 bases from V and 2 bases from J, with 9 bases in between. Hyperthyroidism counted as stable given no ophthalmopathy within 18 months of follow-up. The source of the PBMCs was around 9 ml of fresh peripheral blood. This record comes from a study of Graves' ophthalmopathy and Graves' hyperthyroidism. About the study: Investigators collected peripheral blood at initial diagnosis, before any treatment was given.

Amplifying from RNA transcripts, the study obtained TCR beta CDR3 regions. The library came from an HTBI-primed first-round RT-PCR and a second-round multiplex PCR. TCRdb redid the calling of the multiplex PCR reads with MiXCR, one entry per CDR3 protein. The table has about 400,000 distinct CDR3 sequences, just over 15% seen once; the top ten hold approximately 7%. V is TRBV6-5 and J is TRBJ2-7; perhaps TRBD2 as D (6 bases). Source material: peripheral blood. The sequence was collected from a woman under 30 with stable Graves' hyperthyroidism. The CDR3 loop is CASSSAGTYEQYF. The CDR3 coding sequence is TGTGCCAGCAGTTCGGCGGGGACCTACGAGCAGTACTTC.